The 25 T cell receptor beta chains below come from one sample, sequenced in a study of T cell changes during pregnancy in multiple sclerosis. The table came from immunoSEQ multiplex PCR; TCRdb's copy has only in-frame clones and leaves some out. The data show fewer than 110,000 clones, with about 91% seen just once and about 2.9% held by the top ten. Sample: peripheral blood, taken in the second trimester of pregnancy. The receptors originated from a female donor with multiple sclerosis, enrolled in a pregnancy study.

The chain recombines TRBV7-8 with TRBJ1-1; 7 positions agree with TRBD1. Trimming at V came to 1 base and at J to 6 bases, leaving 2 bases not matched to a gene. There are 13 residues in the CDR3. Germline lookup yields CDR1 SGHVS and CDR2 FQNEAQ. CDR3 in amino acids: CASSLGQGSEAFF. DNA of the CDR3: TGTGCCAGCAGCTTAGGACAGGGCTCTGAAGCTTTCTTT.

The V and J genes are TRBV25-1 and TRBJ2-1; D may be TRBD1 (6 bases). This CDR3 region has 14 residues. The ends were cut back, 7 bases at V and 8 bases at J, with 18 bases in the middle. Per germline, CDR1 MGHDK and CDR2 SYGVNS. The CDR3 spells CASKNRVTEDEQFF. CDR3 DNA sequence: TGTGCCAGCAAAAACAGGGTAACAGAAGATGAGCAGTTCTTC.

J is TRBJ2-7 and V is TRBV14; D not resolved. Germline CDR1 SGHDN, CDR2 FVKESK. V was cut by 7 bases and J by 2 bases, with 12 bases left in between. The CDR3 is 13 amino acids. The CDR3 sequence: CASNPRSTYEQYF. CDR3 nucleotides: TGTGCCAGCAATCCTAGATCGACCTACGAGCAGTACTTC.

The chain employs TRBV19 and TRBJ2-7; D is perhaps TRBD2 (6 bases). The CDR3 extends over 14 amino acids. In germline, CDR1 is LNHDA, CDR2 SQIVND (reference sequence). Trimming took 5 bases from V and 3 from J, leaving 14 bases between them. Here the CDR3 DNA reads TGTGCCAGTAGTTTTAGCGGTCCTCGCTACGAGCAGTACTTC. Translated, it gives CASSFSGPRYEQYF. Supplemented by reference TRBV19 and TRBJ2-7, the full variable domain reads DGGITQSPKYLFRKEGQNVTLSCEQNLNHDAMYWYRQDPGQGLRLIYYSQIVNDFQKGDIAEGYSVSREKKESFPLTVTSAQKNPTAFYLCASSFSGPRYEQYFGPGTRLTVT.

The gene calls are TRBV7-8 and TRBJ2-7; maybe TRBD1 (5 bases). CDR1 SGHVS and CDR2 FQNEAQ come from the germline V gene. The CDR3 loop spans 13 amino acids. Between the trimmed V and J ends, which lost 2 bases and 5 bases, there was a span of 10 bases. The CDR3 coding sequence is TGTGCCAGCAGCTTAAGGGGTAAAAACGAGCAGTACTTC. The encoded protein is CASSLRGKNEQYF.

The genes are TRBV5-1 and TRBJ2-7; TRBD2 agrees at 13 bases. Trimming cost V 4 bases and J 5 bases; bases outside gene matches: 9. Germline CDR1 SGHRS, CDR2 YFSETQ. This CDR3 spans 16 amino acids. The CDR3 region has the DNA TGCGCCAGCAGCCGGAGGACTAGCGGGAGTTCCCACGAGCAGTACTTC. It encodes CASSRRTSGSSHEQYF. The variable domain in full, with the rest retrieved from reference TRBV5-1 and TRBJ2-7, is KAGVTQTPRYLIKTRGQQVTLSCSPISGHRSVSWYQQTPGQGLQFLFEYFSETQRNKGNFPGRFSGRQFSNSRSEMNVSTLELGDSALYLCASSRRTSGSSHEQYFGPGTRLTVT.

This chain connects TRBV4-1 to TRBJ2-7; 13 nucleotides agree with TRBD2. From germline, CDR1 is MGHRA and CDR2 YSYEKL. The junction had 2 bases not matched to a gene; V was cut back by 4 bases and J by 2 bases. The CDR3 has 15 amino acids. In nucleotides, the CDR3 is TGCGCCAGCAGCCCACTAGCGGGAGGGACCTACGAGCAGTACTTC. It codes for CASSPLAGGTYEQYF.

This chain joins TRBV4-2 and TRBJ2-7; the D gene is possibly TRBD2 (6 bases). The germline V gene encodes CDR1 LGHNA and CDR2 YNFKEQ. V shed 2 bases and J shed 2 bases, with 19 bases lying between them. CDR3 length: 17 amino acids. This CDR3 reads CASSQSGTLAETYEQYF. The CDR3 DNA is TGTGCCAGCAGCCAATCGGGTACACTAGCCGAGACCTACGAGCAGTACTTC.

V and J are TRBV2 and TRBJ2-5; 7 bases match TRBD1. V lost 6 bases and J lost 1; bases outside the gene matches: 8. Germline-derived CDR1 and CDR2 are SNHLY and FYNNEI. The CDR3 spans 15 residues. In nucleotides, the CDR3 is TGTGCCAGCAGCGAGTTGACAGGGCTCCAAGAGACCCAGTACTTC. Translating gives CASSELTGLQETQYF. Based on the CDR3 plus reference TRBV2 and TRBJ2-5, the full variable domain is EPEVTQTPSHQVTQMGQEVILRCVPISNHLYFYWYRQILGQKVEFLVSFYNNEISEKSEIFDDQFSVERPDGSNFTLKIRSTKLEDSAMYFCASSELTGLQETQYFGPGTRLLVL.

This chain's CDR3 is CAWSVRTSVTGNTGELFF. The CDR3 DNA is TGTGCCTGGAGTGTTAGGACTAGTGTTACGGGGAACACCGGGGAGCTGTTTTTT. This sequence joins TRBV30 and TRBJ2-2; 7 bases are a match to TRBD2. Per germline, CDR1 GTSNPN and CDR2 SVGIG (reference sequence). With V trimmed by 0 bases and J by 1 base, 11 bases remained unmatched. This CDR3 has 18 residues.

This clone was seen only once. The V gene is TRBV20-1, the J gene TRBJ2-2; perhaps TRBD2 as D (5 bases). V shed 6 bases and J shed 5 bases, with 7 bases lying between them. There are 11 residues in the CDR3. From germline, CDR1 is DFQATT and CDR2 SNEGSKA (reference sequence). This CDR3 reads CSAEGTGELFF. The CDR3 DNA follows: TGCAGTGCAGAGGGTACCGGGGAGCTGTTTTTT.

The chain employs TRBV4-1 and TRBJ2-7; possibly TRBD2 for D (5 bases). The CDR3 length is 13 residues. Between the trimmed V and J ends, which lost 1 base and 10 bases, there was a span of 14 bases. Germline lookup yields CDR1 MGHRA and CDR2 YSYEKL. The CDR3 region is CASSQVQRLIQYF. The CDR3 nucleotides are TGCGCCAGCAGCCAAGTTCAGCGGCTGATCCAGTACTTC.

The genes are TRBV6-7 and TRBJ1-4; 8 nucleotides match TRBD1. TRBV6-7 is an open reading frame whose function is uncertain. Losses at the gene ends were 9 bases for V and 12 bases for J; bases not matched to a gene: 6. The CDR3 consists of 11 residues. As DNA, the CDR3 is TGTGCCAGAGCGGACAGGGAGGAACTGTTTTTT. It translates to CARADREELFF.

The V and J genes are TRBV27 and TRBJ2-3, with TRBD1 as a possible D gene (5 bases). Germline values: CDR1 MNHEY, CDR2 SMNVEV (reference sequence). The CDR3 extends over 16 amino acids. Trimming removed 4 bases at V and 2 bases at J, with 16 bases between. In DNA, the CDR3 is TGTGCCAGCAGTTATGGGTGGGGCAGTACCACAGATACGCAGTATTTT. Protein sequence: CASSYGWGSTTDTQYF.

The chain links TRBV4-1 to TRBJ2-7; perhaps TRBD1 as D (6 bases). The germline gives CDR1 MGHRA, CDR2 YSYEKL. CDR3 size: 14 residues. The V gene lost 0 bases and the J gene lost 6 bases, with 12 bases spanning the gap. The DNA for the CDR3 is TGCGCCAGCAGCCAAGAGGGGGCTGGGCGCGAGCAGTACTTC. Protein product: CASSQEGAGREQYF.

The chain joins TRBV29-1 to TRBJ1-1; 7 bases line up with TRBD1. Germline V lookup: CDR1 SQVTM, CDR2 ANQGSEA. The CDR3 totals 12 residues. V lost 8 bases to trimming and J lost 5 bases; unmatched junction nucleotides: 8. This CDR3 is CSTETGITEAFF. In DNA form, the CDR3 reads TGCAGCACGGAGACAGGGATTACTGAAGCTTTCTTT.

The chain uses TRBV5-6 and TRBJ2-2; 10 nucleotides align to TRBD1. The length of the CDR3 is 19 residues. J was trimmed by 3 bases and V by 2 bases; bases with no gene match: 13. CDR1 is SGHDT and CDR2 is YYEEEE in the germline V gene. In DNA form, the CDR3 reads TGTGCCAGCAGCTTCGACTATGGACAGGGGGTGATAGACACCGGGGAGCTGTTTTTT. This encodes CASSFDYGQGVIDTGELFF.

The V gene is TRBV6-1, the J gene TRBJ2-4; TRBD1 matches at 8 bases. V shed 0 bases and J 6 bases; nucleotides not matched to a gene: 4. This CDR3 region has 15 residues. Germline CDR1 reads MNHNS; CDR2 reads SASEGT. CDR3 DNA sequence: TGTGCCAGCAGTGAAGCAACAGGGGGTGTAAACATTCAGTACTTC. Translated: CASSEATGGVNIQYF.

The rearrangement joins TRBV9 to TRBJ1-1; a weak D match, TRBD1 (5 bases). V shed 1 base and J shed 5 bases, with 9 bases lying between them. Germline-derived CDR1 and CDR2 are SGDLS and YYNGEE. This CDR3 comprises 13 residues. This CDR3 reads CASSVRAGTEAFF. CDR3 DNA: TGTGCCAGCAGCGTACGGGCAGGGACTGAAGCTTTCTTT.

The V gene is TRBV7-6, the J gene TRBJ2-2; perhaps TRBD1 as D (6 bases). Germline V gene lookup returns CDR1 SGHVS and CDR2 FNYEAQ. V was cut by 3 bases and J by 1 base, with 12 bases left in between. The CDR3 is made up of 16 amino acids. DNA for the CDR3: TGTGCCAGCAGCTTCGGGATGGGACAGAACACCGGGGAGCTGTTTTTT. Translated: CASSFGMGQNTGELFF. The variable domain in full, completed from reference TRBV7-6 and TRBJ2-2, reads GAGVSQSPRYKVTKRGQDVALRCDPISGHVSLYWYRQALGQGPEFLTYFNYEAQQDKSGLPNDRFSAERPEGSISTLTIQRTEQRDSAMYRCASSFGMGQNTGELFFGEGSRLTVL.

The chain carries TRBV28 and TRBJ2-2; 12 bases are shared with TRBD2. CDR3 length: 17 amino acids. V lost 1 base and J lost 5; bases outside the gene matches: 5. The V gene's germline CDR1 is MDHEN and CDR2 SYDVKM. CDR3 loop: CASSLFTSGRRTGELFF. The CDR3 DNA follows: TGTGCCAGCAGTTTATTCACTAGCGGGAGGCGTACCGGGGAGCTGTTTTTT.

The chain combines TRBV2 with TRBJ1-5; 7 bases agree with TRBD1. J was trimmed by 0 bases and V by 4 bases; bases with no gene match: 9. Germline CDR1 and CDR2: SNHLY and FYNNEI. This CDR3 contains 17 residues. CDR3 region: CASSVLPTGVSNQPQHF. The CDR3 region has the DNA TGTGCCAGCAGTGTCCTCCCAACAGGGGTTAGCAATCAGCCCCAGCATTTT.

The V call is TRBV6-1, the J call TRBJ1-4; D is uncertain. Trimming shortened V by 3 bases and J by 5 bases, and 16 bases separated the two germline ends. The CDR3 is 16 amino acids. Germline CDR1 is MNHNS and CDR2 is SASEGT. CDR3 sequence (DNA): TGTGCCAGCAGTGACCCAGGCATCAACCCAAATGAAAAACTGTTTTTT. It specifies CASSDPGINPNEKLFF.

CDR3: CASSEAPVLEQYF. CDR3 bases: TGTGCCAGCAGTGAAGCGCCAGTGCTCGAGCAGTACTTC. The genes are TRBV2 and TRBJ2-7; no clear D. The V and J ends lost 0 bases and 6 bases respectively, with 9 bases between them. CDR1 is SNHLY and CDR2 is FYNNEI in the germline V gene. This CDR3 has 13 amino acids.

The chain uses TRBV16 and TRBJ2-7; 8 bases match TRBD2. CDR1 KGHSY and CDR2 FQNENV come from the germline V gene. The CDR3 is 14 amino acids. Losses at the gene ends were 6 bases for V and 2 bases for J; bases not matched to a gene: 6. The CDR3 loop is CASSTGGLTYEQYF. The CDR3 bases are TGTGCCAGCAGTACGGGGGGGTTGACCTACGAGCAGTACTTC.